This T cell receptor (beta chain) was captured in a study of cytomegalovirus exposure and HLA in healthy donors. Use of 60 Vbeta and 13 Jbeta primers characterized the PCR. TCRdb's table, derived via immunoSEQ multiplex PCR, lists solely in-frame clones and lacks some. The listing records approximately 140,000 clones. The V gene lost 9 bases and the J gene lost 4 bases, with 24 bases spanning the gap. CDR1 and CDR2 from the germline V gene are LNHDA and SQIVND (reference sequence). This CDR3 is built from 16 residues. This receptor was obtained from a woman aged 40 to 50 in good health and CMV-seronegative. The chain recombines TRBV19 with TRBJ1-1, with D perhaps TRBD1 (6 bases). Sequences were obtained from PBMCs. CDR3 sequence (DNA): TGTGCCAGCAGACAGAGGGGGAGGGCTCAAGGCACTGAAGCTTTCTTT. Encoded protein: CASRQRGRAQGTEAFF.